This T cell receptor (beta chain) was found in a study of T cell clusters in autoimmune cytopenias (dated by TCRdb to the late 2010s). In terms of the full investigation: TRB sequencing reached a median depth of 51,575 reads per sample and yielded a median of 2,350 distinct TRB clonotypes per sample. TRB and IGH repertoires from peripheral blood were sequenced in autoimmune cytopenia patients at active disease and during treatment follow-up, with healthy, CLL and autoimmune hepatitis controls included alongside. The study aimed to test whether autoimmune cytopenia patients carry a disease-specific immune repertoire signature usable as a blood-based biomarker. General conclusions and limits of the study: TRB repertoire shifts, with less even repertoires observed in secondary cytopenia and CLL, were mostly attributed to lymphoma bias rather than autoimmunity. GLIPH suggested that primary autoimmune cytopenia patients lacked physiological T cell clusters: 45 to 60 clusters were exclusive to healthy donors versus fewer than 20 exclusive to patients. The T cell clusters were defined in silico only, and their functional role remained to be validated experimentally. In the comparison of secondary cytopenia with CLL, the cluster-lack signature was not observed, apparently because the dominant lymphoma-associated repertoire masked the signature. Compared with active autoimmune hepatitis patients, healthy donors had almost three times as many exclusive TRB clusters, a finding consistent with an autoimmunity-wide signature.

For each sample, TRB amplification used about 250 ng of peripheral blood genomic DNA, equal to approximately 38,000 genome equivalents. TRB rearrangements were amplified by multiplex PCR following a touch-down protocol, with the TRB-A and TRB-B primer pools mixed in one tube. Illumina adapters and sample indices were added to the amplicons through two consecutive PCR reactions performed with Phusion HS II polymerase. The amplicons were gel-purified using the NucleoSpin Gel and PCR Clean-up kit, after which quantification was performed by Qubit and quality was checked on an Agilent 2100 Bioanalyzer. Sequencing of the libraries was performed on an Illumina MiSeq with 600-cycle, single-indexed, paired-end runs. Processing in the source paper ran as follows. MiXCR version 2.1.12, together with the default MiXCR reference library, was used to align and assemble the TRB reads. A clone was defined by each unique CDR3 nucleotide sequence, and the analysis included only productive sequences supported by at least two reads. Repertoire diversity was assessed with alpha-parameterized diversity profiles (alpha 0 to 5), including the Shannon (alpha 1) and Simpson (alpha 2) indices, which were computed with an R script. The tcR package was used to compute combinatorial TRB VJ usage, and cohorts were compared on this usage by principal component analysis with ade4. TCRbeta CDR3s were clustered with GLIPH on cohort pairs matched by age and read depth, and cluster frequencies were compared by Wilcoxon test. TCRdb reprocessed the reads and provides one entry for every CDR3 protein sequence; no DNA is given. The V and J calls and clone size come from TCRdb's table, not from the authors' own analysis. The data table for this sample lists about 2,000 distinct CDR3 sequences. Together, the top ten hold 6% of the sample.

The CDR3 holds 11 amino acids from the cysteine to the phenylalanine. No DNA is given. The germline V gene encodes CDR1 SGHNT and CDR2 YYREEE (reference sequence). Frequency shows this clonotype is large (0.1 to 1%); no count was noted. The antigen this receptor binds is unknown. The TCR sequence derives from a human donor with an autoimmune cytopenia or autoimmune hepatitis (not recorded which). The sequencing input was peripheral blood. Recombination connected TRBV5-4 to TRBJ2-1; TCRdb outputs TRBD1, but without DNA this stays unchecked. The encoded CDR3 is CASSLPGKQFF.